These 24 T cell receptor beta chains were sequenced from one sample in a study of blood T cell repertoires in COVID-19. The assay was immunoSEQ multiplex PCR, and TCRdb's table has in-frame clones only and misses some. Of approximately 200,000 clones in the sample, approximately 86% were seen once. The sequenced sample was PBMCs or T cells enriched from blood (not recorded which). These receptors all come from a man aged 18 to 30 with acute COVID-19.

This clone showed up just once. J is TRBJ2-5 and V is TRBV9, with a weak D call TRBD1 (5 bases). CDR1 and CDR2 from the germline V gene are SGDLS and YYNGEE. V shed 3 bases and J shed 2 bases, with 14 bases lying between them. The CDR3 covers 15 residues. Here the CDR3 reads CASSERIDSQETQYF. DNA for the CDR3: TGTGCCAGCAGCGAGAGAATAGACAGTCAAGAGACCCAGTACTTC. The whole variable domain, remainder taken from reference TRBV9 and TRBJ2-5, is DSGVTQTPKHLITATGQRVTLRCSPRSGDLSVYWYQQSLDQGLQFLIQYYNGEERAKGNILERFSAQQFPDLHSELNLSSLELGDSALYFCASSERIDSQETQYFGPGTRLLVL.

The chain uses TRBV6-5 and TRBJ2-1, with D tentatively TRBD2 (6 bases). Trimming took off 8 bases at V and 8 bases at J, with 13 bases between the two ends. The CDR3 has 12 amino acids. Germline CDR1 is MNHEY and CDR2 is SVGAGI. As DNA, the CDR3 is TGTGCCAGCGGCGACTCTAGCGATGAGCAGTTCTTC. Protein: CASGDSSDEQFF.

The genes are TRBV19 and TRBJ2-2; a weak D match, TRBD1 (6 bases). V lost 7 bases, J lost 5 bases, and 14 bases lay in between. Germline loops: CDR1 LNHDA, CDR2 SQIVND (reference sequence). The CDR3 spans 14 residues. CDR3 amino acids: CASTPGVGTGELFF. The CDR3, as DNA: TGTGCCAGTACCCCAGGGGTCGGAACCGGGGAGCTGTTTTTT.

This chain uses TRBV19 with TRBJ2-5, with a possible D match to TRBD2 (5 bases). The CDR3 loop spans 15 amino acids. Germline CDR1 reads LNHDA; CDR2 reads SQIVND (reference sequence). V dropped 6 bases and J dropped 7 bases, with 21 bases sitting between them. This CDR3 is CASSGLTGVLGTQYF. The CDR3 DNA follows: TGTGCCAGTAGCGGACTTACCGGAGTTTTAGGGACCCAGTACTTC.

The chain has TRBV19 and TRBJ1-5, with TRBD1 matching 7 bases. The CDR3 extends over 15 amino acids. The germline V gene encodes CDR1 LNHDA and CDR2 SQIVND (reference sequence). J gave up 6 bases and V 3 bases, and 8 bases lay outside the gene matches. CDR3 DNA: TGTGCCAGTAGTATGGGGACCTCAGGGGGTCAGCCCCAGCATTTT. It encodes CASSMGTSGGQPQHF.

The chain employs TRBV7-2 and TRBJ2-3; D is perhaps TRBD1 (6 bases). The germline gives CDR1 SGHTA, CDR2 FQGNSA. The CDR3 extends over 15 amino acids. V was pared by 1 base and J by 2 bases, with 10 bases between. The DNA for the CDR3 is TGTGCCAGCAGCTTAGAAGGGGGACCCACAGATACGCAGTATTTT. Encoded protein: CASSLEGGPTDTQYF.

The chain links TRBV16 to TRBJ1-2, with D maybe TRBD1 (5 bases). V shed 2 bases and J shed 4 bases, with 23 bases lying between them. Germline V CDR1 and CDR2: KGHSY, FQNENV. The CDR3 runs to 18 residues. In nucleotides, the CDR3 is TGTGCCAGCAGCCAAGGGGGGTACAGGCAACCCATTGGCTATGGCTACACCTTC. Translation gives CASSQGGYRQPIGYGYTF.

Comment on this clone: A read error may produce the germline difference seen at one junction end. The chain links TRBV18 to TRBJ2-7; 7 nucleotides agree with TRBD2. The CDR3 has 17 amino acids. Germline values: CDR1 KGHSH, CDR2 LQKENI. The CDR3 DNA follows: TGTGCCAGCTCACCACGTCCTGTCAGGGACTACTCCGACGAGCAGTACTTC. Residues: CASSPRPVRDYSDEQYF.

This chain links TRBV5-1 with TRBJ2-3; 11 positions match TRBD1. Germline assignment: CDR1 SGHRS and CDR2 YFSETQ. V was clipped by 4 bases and J by 6 bases; unmatched bases: 10. This CDR3 spans 16 amino acids. CDR3 bases: TGCGCCAGCAGCCTCCCGGGACAGGGGGTTGGGGATACGCAGTATTTT. Encoded protein: CASSLPGQGVGDTQYF.

The J gene is TRBJ2-7, the V gene TRBV25-1; 10 bases align to TRBD1. The germline V gene encodes CDR1 MGHDK and CDR2 SYGVNS. The CDR3 contains 15 residues. J gave up 4 bases and V 6 bases, and 9 bases lay outside the gene matches. Here the CDR3 reads CASRTFGTGEYEQYF. CDR3 nucleotide sequence: TGTGCCAGCAGAACGTTCGGGACAGGGGAGTACGAGCAGTACTTC.

V usage is TRBV27 and J usage is TRBJ2-3; D unresolved. The CDR3 runs to 13 residues. V was clipped by 4 bases and J by 6 bases, with 11 bases between them. Germline CDR1 MNHEY, CDR2 SMNVEV (reference sequence). DNA of the CDR3: TGTGCCAGCAGTTCCCTCCCTAGGGATACGCAGTATTTT. Translated: CASSSLPRDTQYF.

V usage is TRBV10-3 and J usage is TRBJ2-3; possible D gene TRBD1, 6 bases. This CDR3 contains 14 residues. Germline V gene data show CDR1 as ENHRY and CDR2 as SYGVKD. V lost 9 bases to trimming and J lost 2 bases, with 15 bases between them. This CDR3 is CAISKDSDTDTQYF. The CDR3 nucleotides read TGTGCCATTTCCAAGGACAGCGACACAGATACGCAGTATTTT.

J is TRBJ1-2 and V is TRBV27; D is perhaps TRBD1 (5 bases). CDR3 length equals 12 residues. CDR1 is MNHEY, CDR2 SMNVEV, per germline (reference sequence). V lost 8 bases, J lost 4 bases, and 11 bases lay in between. The CDR3 coding sequence is TGTGCCAGCCGGGACTGGGGCTATGGCTACACCTTC. Protein: CASRDWGYGYTF.

The chain is built from TRBV4-1 and TRBJ2-3; 9 bases fit TRBD1. Losses at the gene ends were 2 bases for V and 2 bases for J; bases not matched to a gene: 8. Germline CDR1 is MGHRA and CDR2 is YSYEKL. The CDR3 sequence is 17 residues long. DNA for the CDR3: TGCGCCAGCAGCCAACTTCCGGGACAGGGATACACAGATACGCAGTATTTT. As protein: CASSQLPGQGYTDTQYF.

V is TRBV10-3 and J is TRBJ2-4, with a weak D call TRBD2 (6 bases). V was cut by 11 bases and J by 0 bases, with 14 bases left in between. Germline CDR1 reads ENHRY; CDR2 reads SYGVKD. The CDR3 is 14 residues long. The CDR3 nucleotides are TGTGCCTCCTCCGGGGGACTAGCCAAAAACATTCAGTACTTC. Translation gives CASSGGLAKNIQYF.

The V gene is TRBV7-9, the J gene TRBJ2-1; possible D gene TRBD1, 5 bases. The CDR3 totals 15 residues. With 1 base removed from V and 5 bases from J, the gap between germline ends came to 12 bases. In germline, CDR1 is SEHNR, CDR2 FQNEAQ (reference sequence). CDR3 region: CASSLVQGGNNEQFF. Here the CDR3 DNA reads TGTGCCAGCAGCTTAGTTCAGGGTGGGAACAATGAGCAGTTCTTC.

V and J are TRBV5-1 and TRBJ2-7, with a tentative D call TRBD1 (5 bases). The length of the CDR3 is 19 residues. Trimming left V 1 base short and J 3 bases short, with 26 bases between. CDR1 and CDR2 from the germline V gene are SGHRS and YFSETQ. The CDR3 loop reads CASSLPNDLGRTNNYEQYF. The CDR3 DNA reads as TGCGCCAGCAGCTTGCCTAATGACCTAGGCCGGACAAACAACTACGAGCAGTACTTC.

In this sample, this clone turned up once. The genes are TRBV7-2 and TRBJ2-3; D is perhaps TRBD2 (6 bases). The CDR3 covers 14 residues. Germline V gene lookup returns CDR1 SGHTA and CDR2 FQGNSA. Trimming left V 5 bases short and J 4 bases short, with 13 bases between. The CDR3 bases are TGTGCCAGCAGCACCCTAGCGTTCGCAGATACGCAGTATTTT. Amino acids: CASSTLAFADTQYF.

This clone occurred a few times. Other DNA sequences in this sample translate to the same CDR3. The chain carries TRBV20-1 and TRBJ2-5, with D unclear. This CDR3 is 11 amino acids long. Germline V CDR1 and CDR2: DFQATT, SNEGSKA (reference sequence). The V and J ends lost 2 bases and 5 bases respectively, with 6 bases between them. CDR3 DNA sequence: TGCAGTGCTAGAAACGGTGAGACCCAGTACTTC. Its protein is CSARNGETQYF.

The rearrangement uses TRBV9 and TRBJ1-1; D is possibly TRBD1 (5 bases). The V end was cut by 5 bases, the J end by 1 base, with 12 bases between. Germline lookup yields CDR1 SGDLS and CDR2 YYNGEE. The CDR3 spans 14 residues. The CDR3 spells CASSVAGPNTEAFF. The CDR3 nucleotides are TGTGCCAGCAGTGTGGCAGGGCCGAACACTGAAGCTTTCTTT.

The genes are TRBV3-1 (or the pseudogene TRBV3-2) and TRBJ2-5; a weak D match, TRBD2 (6 bases). The CDR3 has 15 residues. Germline CDR1 and CDR2: LGHDT and YNNKEL (reference sequence). The V end was cut by 6 bases, the J end by 1 base, with 15 bases between. The CDR3 loop reads CASSGLSGLQETQYF. Written as DNA, the CDR3 is TGTGCCAGCAGTGGACTTAGCGGCCTCCAAGAGACCCAGTACTTC.

The V call is TRBV7-9, the J call TRBJ2-7; 9 nucleotides match TRBD1. Trimming cost V 2 bases and J 7 bases; bases outside gene matches: 6. The CDR3 extends over 14 amino acids. CDR1 is SEHNR and CDR2 is FQNEAQ in the germline V gene (reference sequence). As DNA, the CDR3 is TGTGCCAGCAGCTTAACAGGGGGCGCGAGGGAGCAGTACTTC. Residues: CASSLTGGAREQYF.

The V and J genes are TRBV11-3 and TRBJ1-1, with D uncertain. The V end lost 6 bases, the J end lost 4 bases, and 12 bases lay between the germline ends. Germline assignment: CDR1 SGHNT and CDR2 YENEEA. The CDR3 runs to 13 residues. The chain's CDR3 is CASSPLEGTEAFF. For the CDR3, the DNA is TGTGCCAGCAGTCCCCTCGAGGGCACTGAAGCTTTCTTT.

This clone has a single count. This chain links TRBV7-2 with TRBJ2-2; D is perhaps TRBD1 (5 bases). CDR1 and CDR2 (germline): SGHTA, FQGNSA. The CDR3 covers 14 residues. V was shortened by 5 bases and J by 8 bases, with 15 bases between the two germline ends. The CDR3 DNA follows: TGTGCCAGCAGCGCCGATGGGGCAGTGGGGGAGCTGTTTTTT. It codes for CASSADGAVGELFF.